The 28 T cell receptor beta chains presented below share a single source sample, sequenced in a study of blood T cell repertoires in COVID-19. Here immunoSEQ multiplex PCR was the method, and the copy in TCRdb shows in-frame clones only, minus some. This sample has 150,000 to 200,000 clones, with about 86% found just once. The specimen sequenced was peripheral blood. All receptors come from a woman in her sixties or seventies with COVID-19, enrolled during active disease.

The V gene is TRBV5-1, the J gene TRBJ2-1; D unresolved. CDR1 is SGHRS, CDR2 YFSETQ, per germline. V was shortened by 4 bases and J by 4 bases, with 9 bases between the two germline ends. This CDR3 is built from 13 residues. The CDR3 region has the DNA TGCGCCAGCAGCCCCCTTCCTTACAATGAGCAGTTCTTC. It translates to CASSPLPYNEQFF.

V gene TRBV18 combines with J gene TRBJ1-1, with 7 bases lining up with TRBD1. The CDR3 sequence is 13 residues long. Per germline, CDR1 KGHSH and CDR2 LQKENI. V shed 3 bases, J shed 11 bases, and the junction held 9 bases outside the gene matches. The CDR3 region has the DNA TGTGCCAGCTCACCGGGACAGAAGAATGGGGCTTTCTTT. This encodes CASSPGQKNGAFF.

DNA for the CDR3: TGTGCCAGCAGCTTAGCCGGGACAGGGGGTAATTCACCCCTCCACTTT. Protein product: CASSLAGTGGNSPLHF. V and J are TRBV7-3 and TRBJ1-6; 11 positions match TRBD1. Trimming at V came to 2 bases and at J to 6 bases, leaving 3 bases not matched to a gene. The CDR3 covers 16 residues. From germline, CDR1 is SGHTA and CDR2 FQGTGA.

The chain has TRBV2 and TRBJ1-1; the match to TRBD1 covers 9 bases. V shed 8 bases, J shed 4 bases, and the junction held 5 bases outside the gene matches. The CDR3 has 13 amino acids. Germline-derived CDR1 and CDR2 are SNHLY and FYNNEI. The DNA of the CDR3 is TGTGCCAGCGGGGGACAGGGATCCACTGAAGCTTTCTTT. It is translated as CASGGQGSTEAFF.

This clone has a handful of counts. The V call is TRBV5-8, the J call TRBJ2-7; perhaps TRBD1 as D (6 bases). The CDR3 has 12 amino acids. CDR1 is SGHTS and CDR2 is YDEGEE in the germline V gene. The germline V and J ends were trimmed by 5 bases and 3 bases, with 9 bases remaining between them. The CDR3 sequence: CASSFRGYEQYF. CDR3 DNA sequence: TGTGCCAGCAGTTTCAGGGGCTACGAGCAGTACTTC.

This chain joins TRBV14 and TRBJ1-6, with D perhaps matching TRBD1 (5 bases). The V gene lost 0 bases and the J gene lost 14 bases, with 32 bases spanning the gap. This CDR3 is 20 amino acids long. Germline CDR1 and CDR2: SGHDN and FVKESK. In DNA, the CDR3 is TGTGCCAGCAGCCAAGAGTGGCGGGCGGGACGGAGAACCCCTGGGGCGGCCCTCCACTTT. As protein: CASSQEWRAGRRTPGAALHF.

This clone has only one observation. V is TRBV29-1 and J is TRBJ1-5, with D perhaps TRBD1 (5 bases). Trimming took 6 bases from V and 4 from J, leaving 13 bases between them. This CDR3 has 13 amino acids. The germline V gene has CDR1 SQVTM and CDR2 ANQGSEA. The CDR3 DNA reads TGCAGCGTCCGGACGGGGGATAATCAGCCCCAGCATTTT. The encoded protein is CSVRTGDNQPQHF.

V and J are TRBV5-1 and TRBJ2-5; 12 positions match TRBD1. Losses at the gene ends were 3 bases for V and 4 bases for J; bases not matched to a gene: 4. Germline V gene lookup returns CDR1 SGHRS and CDR2 YFSETQ. The CDR3 spans 15 residues. CDR3 region: CASSWGTGGGETQYF. The CDR3, as DNA: TGCGCCAGCAGCTGGGGGACAGGGGGCGGAGAGACCCAGTACTTC.

This chain uses TRBV5-1 with TRBJ1-1, with 7 nucleotides matching TRBD1. Germline CDR1 reads SGHRS; CDR2 reads YFSETQ. The CDR3 runs to 15 residues. The V and J ends lost 2 bases and 2 bases, in that order; junction bases with no gene match: 6. The CDR3 here is CASSFLGTDNTEAFF. The CDR3 DNA is TGCGCCAGCAGCTTTTTGGGGACAGATAACACTGAAGCTTTCTTT.

The rearrangement links TRBV5-1 to TRBJ2-2, with 16 bases lining up with TRBD2. CDR3 length equals 16 residues. Germline assignment: CDR1 SGHRS and CDR2 YFSETQ. V lost 2 bases to trimming and J lost 11 bases; unmatched junction nucleotides: 6. CDR3 in DNA: TGCGCCAGCAGCTTCACCGGGACTAGCGGGGGGGAAGAGCTGTTTTTT. It specifies CASSFTGTSGGEELFF. The full variable domain, in which reference TRBV5-1 and TRBJ2-2 provide the parts outside the CDR3, is KAGVTQTPRYLIKTRGQQVTLSCSPISGHRSVSWYQQTPGQGLQFLFEYFSETQRNKGNFPGRFSGRQFSNSRSEMNVSTLELGDSALYLCASSFTGTSGGEELFFGEGSRLTVL.

The chain links TRBV29-1 to TRBJ1-1; TRBD1 matches at 8 bases. Germline V gene lookup returns CDR1 SQVTM and CDR2 ANQGSEA. Germline trimming cut 4 bases from V and 3 bases from J; bases unmatched to any gene: 1. The CDR3 runs 12 residues. CDR3 sequence (DNA): TGCAGCGTTGCAGGGGGCGACACTGAAGCTTTCTTT. This sequence encodes CSVAGGDTEAFF. The full variable domain, completed using reference TRBV29-1 and TRBJ1-1, is SAVISQKPSRDICQRGTSLTIQCQVDSQVTMMFWYRQQPGQSLTLIATANQGSEATYESGFVIDKFPISRPNLTFSTLTVSNMSPEDSSIYLCSVAGGDTEAFFGQGTRLTVV.

The rearrangement links TRBV28 to TRBJ1-2, with 8 bases identical to TRBD1. CDR3 length equals 14 residues. The germline CDR1 and CDR2 sequences are MDHEN and SYDVKM. The junction had 6 bases not matched to a gene; V was cut back by 7 bases and J by 2 bases. CDR3: CASIPDRVNYGYTF. CDR3 nucleotide sequence: TGTGCCAGCATCCCGGACAGGGTCAACTATGGCTACACCTTC.

This rearrangement joins TRBV5-1 to TRBJ1-1; TRBD1 aligns across 7 bases. J lost 5 bases, V lost 0 bases, and 7 bases had no gene match. Germline V CDR1 and CDR2: SGHRS, YFSETQ. This CDR3 contains 15 residues. CDR3 amino acids: CASSLAVTGSTEAFF. In DNA, the CDR3 is TGCGCCAGCAGCTTGGCCGTGACAGGGAGTACTGAAGCTTTCTTT. The variable domain in full, with the rest retrieved from reference TRBV5-1 and TRBJ1-1, is KAGVTQTPRYLIKTRGQQVTLSCSPISGHRSVSWYQQTPGQGLQFLFEYFSETQRNKGNFPGRFSGRQFSNSRSEMNVSTLELGDSALYLCASSLAVTGSTEAFFGQGTRLTVV.

The rearrangement joins TRBV7-2 to TRBJ2-5; 9 bases align to TRBD1. Germline V gives CDR1 SGHTA, CDR2 FQGNSA. The CDR3 spans 16 residues. V dropped 5 bases and J dropped 4; count of bases not matched to a gene: 11. In nucleotides, the CDR3 is TGTGCCAGCAGCGGCCGATACAGGGGGCAGGGAGAGACCCAGTACTTC. This translates into CASSGRYRGQGETQYF.

CDR3 sequence: CASNRPGGAYNEQFF. CDR3 DNA: TGCGCCAGCAATAGGCCCGGGGGAGCCTACAATGAGCAGTTCTTC. The J gene is TRBJ2-1, the V gene TRBV4-1; TRBD2 might be the D (6 bases). V dropped 7 bases and J dropped 2 bases, with 15 bases sitting between them. The CDR3 is made up of 15 amino acids. Germline V lookup: CDR1 MGHRA, CDR2 YSYEKL.

As regards this clone: The DNA is left out, because the CDR3 cannot be placed on it with certainty; the CDR3 is given as TCRdb lists it. The chain uses TRBV6-1 and TRBJ1-2; no DNA check was done on the table's D call, TRBD1. The CDR3 extends over 13 residues, inclusive of both ends. Germline V lookup: CDR1 MNHNS, CDR2 SASEGT. CDR3 region: CASSEVGTGSHVF.

This clone came up once. V is TRBV7-8 and J is TRBJ2-2; 7 nucleotides line up with TRBD1. V was clipped by 5 bases and J by 7 bases; unmatched bases: 10. The CDR3 loop spans 15 amino acids. Germline V lookup: CDR1 SGHVS, CDR2 FQNEAQ. The CDR3 coding sequence is TGTGCCAGCAGCCCGCTGTCCCACAGGGGCGGGGAGCTGTTTTTT. As protein: CASSPLSHRGGELFF.

The chain links TRBV29-1 to TRBJ2-2, with 7 bases identical to TRBD1. Germline V gene sequence: CDR1 SQVTM, CDR2 ANQGSEA. The CDR3 is 13 amino acids. V lost 6 bases, J lost 4 bases, and 5 bases stayed unmatched. The CDR3 DNA is TGCAGCGTGACGACAGGGCCCACCGGGGAGCTGTTTTTT. Protein product: CSVTTGPTGELFF.

CDR3 amino acids: CASSLGPYRDRIVDGYTF. CDR3 nucleotide sequence: TGTGCCAGCAGCTTGGGCCCCTATAGGGACAGGATTGTAGACGGCTACACCTTC. V gene TRBV5-6 combines with J gene TRBJ1-2; 8 bases are a match to TRBD1. Trimming at V came to 0 bases and at J to 8 bases, leaving 18 bases not matched to a gene. The CDR3 loop spans 18 amino acids. Germline CDR1 reads SGHDT; CDR2 reads YYEEEE.

This clone was counted a single time. This sequence joins TRBV27 and TRBJ1-2; D uncertain. The CDR3 is 12 amino acids. Looked up from germline, CDR1 is MNHEY and CDR2 is SMNVEV (reference sequence). V was shortened by 5 bases and J by 3 bases, with 7 bases between the two germline ends. This chain's CDR3 is CASSDNDYGYTF. As DNA, the CDR3 is TGTGCCAGCAGTGACAACGACTATGGCTACACCTTC.

V and J are TRBV30 and TRBJ2-5; the D gene is possibly TRBD2 (6 bases). V gave up 2 bases and J gave up 2 bases, with 18 bases separating them. Germline loops: CDR1 GTSNPN, CDR2 SVGIG (reference sequence). This CDR3 is 16 amino acids long. This CDR3 reads CAWSLGAVEGQETQYF. CDR3 in DNA: TGTGCCTGGAGTCTAGGGGCGGTGGAGGGGCAAGAGACCCAGTACTTC.

The rearrangement links TRBV5-1 to TRBJ1-4, with TRBD1 identical over 7 bases. The CDR3 contains 13 residues. The V segment lost 3 bases and the J segment 8 bases; nucleotides outside the gene matches: 4. Germline V CDR1 and CDR2: SGHRS, YFSETQ. CDR3 region: CASSYLGQEKLFF. The CDR3 DNA reads TGCGCCAGCAGCTACTTGGGACAGGAAAAACTGTTTTTT.

The chain couples TRBV7-2 to TRBJ2-1, with D possibly TRBD2 on 6 matching bases. V dropped 5 bases and J dropped 4 bases, with 18 bases sitting between them. Germline V gives CDR1 SGHTA, CDR2 FQGNSA. The CDR3 is made up of 16 amino acids. The DNA for the CDR3 is TGTGCCAGCAGCGGAGGCCTAGCCGGGGGATACAATGAGCAGTTCTTC. Translation gives CASSGGLAGGYNEQFF.

The rearrangement uses TRBV6-1 and TRBJ2-3; the match to TRBD2 covers 16 bases. This CDR3 contains 16 residues. With V trimmed by 3 bases and J by 6 bases, 3 bases remained unmatched. Germline assignment: CDR1 MNHNS and CDR2 SASEGT. This CDR3 is CASSEGTSGGADTQYF. DNA of the CDR3: TGTGCCAGCAGTGAGGGGACTAGCGGGGGGGCGGATACGCAGTATTTT.

This clone was observed a single time. The genes are TRBV11-3 and TRBJ2-1; D is perhaps TRBD1 (6 bases). CDR1 is SGHNT, CDR2 YENEEA, per germline. V dropped 1 base and J dropped 2 bases, with 9 bases sitting between them. This CDR3 is 15 amino acids long. CDR3 coding DNA: TGTGCCAGCAGCTTAGGAGGGGGACCCTACAATGAGCAGTTCTTC. Translated: CASSLGGGPYNEQFF.

This clone was detected only once. V gene TRBV3-1 (or the pseudogene TRBV3-2) combines with J gene TRBJ2-1, with 10 bases matching TRBD2. CDR1 LGHDT and CDR2 YNNKEL come from the germline V gene (reference sequence). The CDR3 is 17 amino acids. J lost 5 bases, V lost 3 bases, and 10 bases had no gene match. The CDR3 bases are TGTGCCAGCAGCCAGCTAGCGGGGGCCCTGCCGAACAATGAGCAGTTCTTC. Translating gives CASSQLAGALPNNEQFF.

This chain joins TRBV5-1 and TRBJ1-6, with 7 bases lining up with TRBD1. Germline V gene lookup returns CDR1 SGHRS and CDR2 YFSETQ. The CDR3 sequence is 15 residues long. The junction had 2 bases not matched to a gene; V was cut back by 0 bases and J by 5 bases. CDR3 sequence reads: CASSLGGTDNSPLHF. The CDR3 DNA follows: TGCGCCAGCAGCTTGGGGGGGACAGATAATTCACCCCTCCACTTT.

V is TRBV10-3 and J is TRBJ2-1, with 14 nucleotides matching TRBD2. Unmatched junction bases numbered 5, after V lost 2 bases and J lost 11 bases. CDR3 length: 15 residues. Germline CDR1 is ENHRY and CDR2 is SYGVKD. CDR3 in DNA: TGTGCCATCAGTGAGCCCGGGACTAGCGGGGGAAAGCAGTTCTTC. This gives the protein CAISEPGTSGGKQFF.